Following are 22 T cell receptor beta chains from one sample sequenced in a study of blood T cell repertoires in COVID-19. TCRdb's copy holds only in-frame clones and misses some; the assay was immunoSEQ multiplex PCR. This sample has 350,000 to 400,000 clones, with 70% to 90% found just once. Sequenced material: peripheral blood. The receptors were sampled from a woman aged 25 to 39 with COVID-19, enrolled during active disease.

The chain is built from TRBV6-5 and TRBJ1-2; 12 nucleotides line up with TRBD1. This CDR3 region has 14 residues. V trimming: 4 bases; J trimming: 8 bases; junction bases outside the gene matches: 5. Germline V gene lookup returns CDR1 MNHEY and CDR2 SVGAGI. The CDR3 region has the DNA TGTGCCAGCAGTTCTGCCGGGACAGGGGGCGGCTACACCTTC. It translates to CASSSAGTGGGYTF.

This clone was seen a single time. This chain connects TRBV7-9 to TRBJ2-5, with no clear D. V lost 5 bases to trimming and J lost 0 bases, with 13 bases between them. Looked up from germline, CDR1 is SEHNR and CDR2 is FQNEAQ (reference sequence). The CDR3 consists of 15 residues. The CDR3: CASSPDQAYQETQYF. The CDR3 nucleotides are TGTGCCAGCAGCCCTGATCAAGCGTACCAAGAGACCCAGTACTTC.

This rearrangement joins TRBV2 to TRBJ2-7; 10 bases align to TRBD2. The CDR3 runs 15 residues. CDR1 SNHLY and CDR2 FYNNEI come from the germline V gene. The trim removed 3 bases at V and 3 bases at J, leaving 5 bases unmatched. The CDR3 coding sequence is TGTGCCAGCAGTGAGATGGGACTAGCGAACTACGAGCAGTACTTC. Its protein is CASSEMGLANYEQYF.

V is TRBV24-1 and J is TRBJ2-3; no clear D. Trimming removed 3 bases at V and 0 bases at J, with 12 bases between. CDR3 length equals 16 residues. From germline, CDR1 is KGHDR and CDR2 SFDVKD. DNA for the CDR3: TGTGCCACCAGTGATGCGGCGAGATCTAGCACAGATACGCAGTATTTT. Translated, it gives CATSDAARSSTDTQYF.

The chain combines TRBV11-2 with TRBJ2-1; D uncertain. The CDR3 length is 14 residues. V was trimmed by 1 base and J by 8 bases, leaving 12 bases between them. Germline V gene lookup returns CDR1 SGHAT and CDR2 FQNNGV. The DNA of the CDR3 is TGTGCCAGCAGCTTAGTTTTTTCTCCCCATGAGCAGTTCTTC. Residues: CASSLVFSPHEQFF.

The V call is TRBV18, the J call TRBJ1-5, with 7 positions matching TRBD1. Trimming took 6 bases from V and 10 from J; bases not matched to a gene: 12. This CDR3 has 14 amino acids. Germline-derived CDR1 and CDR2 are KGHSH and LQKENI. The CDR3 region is CASSPDRVIEPQHF. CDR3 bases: TGTGCCAGCTCCCCCGACAGGGTAATCGAACCCCAGCATTTT.

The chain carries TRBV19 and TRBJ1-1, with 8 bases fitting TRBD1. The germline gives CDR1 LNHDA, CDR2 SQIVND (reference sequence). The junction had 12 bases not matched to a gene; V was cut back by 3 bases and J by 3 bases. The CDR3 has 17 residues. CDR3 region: CASSIFPGGGGYTEAFF. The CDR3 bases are TGTGCCAGTAGTATTTTTCCAGGGGGCGGTGGTTACACTGAAGCTTTCTTT.

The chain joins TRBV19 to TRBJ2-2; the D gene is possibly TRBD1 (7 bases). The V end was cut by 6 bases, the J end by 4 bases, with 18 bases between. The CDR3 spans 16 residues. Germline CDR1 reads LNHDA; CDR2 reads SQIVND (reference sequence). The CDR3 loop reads CASRAEGASSTGELFF. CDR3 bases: TGTGCCAGTAGAGCGGAGGGGGCCTCGAGCACCGGGGAGCTGTTTTTT.

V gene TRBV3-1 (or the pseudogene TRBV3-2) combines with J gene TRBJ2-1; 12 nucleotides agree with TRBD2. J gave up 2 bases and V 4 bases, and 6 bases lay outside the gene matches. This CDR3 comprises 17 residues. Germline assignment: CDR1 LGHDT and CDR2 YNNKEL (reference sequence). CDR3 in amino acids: CASSRLTSGSPYNEQFF. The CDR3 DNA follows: TGTGCCAGCAGCCGTCTGACTAGCGGGAGCCCCTACAATGAGCAGTTCTTC.

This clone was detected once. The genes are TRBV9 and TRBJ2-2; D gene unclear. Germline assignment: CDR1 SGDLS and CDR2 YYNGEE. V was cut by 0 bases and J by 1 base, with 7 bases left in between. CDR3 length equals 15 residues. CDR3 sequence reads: CASSVDPLNTGELFF. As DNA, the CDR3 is TGTGCCAGCAGCGTAGATCCTCTGAACACCGGGGAGCTGTTTTTT. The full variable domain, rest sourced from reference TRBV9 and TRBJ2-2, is DSGVTQTPKHLITATGQRVTLRCSPRSGDLSVYWYQQSLDQGLQFLIQYYNGEERAKGNILERFSAQQFPDLHSELNLSSLELGDSALYFCASSVDPLNTGELFFGEGSRLTVL.

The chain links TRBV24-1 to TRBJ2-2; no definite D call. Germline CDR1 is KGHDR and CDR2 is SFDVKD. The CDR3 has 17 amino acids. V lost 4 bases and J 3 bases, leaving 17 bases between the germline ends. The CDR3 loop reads CATSEERWRPHTGELFF. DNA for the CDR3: TGTGCCACCAGTGAGGAACGGTGGCGGCCCCACACCGGGGAGCTGTTTTTT.

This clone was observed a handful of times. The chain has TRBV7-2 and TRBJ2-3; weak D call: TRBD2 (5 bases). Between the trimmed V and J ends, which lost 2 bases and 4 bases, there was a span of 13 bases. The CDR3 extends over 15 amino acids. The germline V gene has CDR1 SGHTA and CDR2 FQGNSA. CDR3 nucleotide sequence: TGTGCCAGCAGCTTAAACGGGATTGCGGCAGATACGCAGTATTTT. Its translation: CASSLNGIAADTQYF.

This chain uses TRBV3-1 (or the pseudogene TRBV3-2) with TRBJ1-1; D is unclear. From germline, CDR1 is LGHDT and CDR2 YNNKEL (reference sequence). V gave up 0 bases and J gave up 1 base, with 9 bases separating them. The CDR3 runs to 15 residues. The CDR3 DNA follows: TGTGCCAGCAGCCAAGATTCCTCGGGGAACACTGAAGCTTTCTTT. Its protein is CASSQDSSGNTEAFF.

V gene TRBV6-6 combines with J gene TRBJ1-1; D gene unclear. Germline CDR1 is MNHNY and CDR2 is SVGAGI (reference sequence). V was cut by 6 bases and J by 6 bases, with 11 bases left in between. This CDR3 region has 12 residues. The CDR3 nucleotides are TGTGCCAGCAGGGAGGGAGTATCTGAAGCTTTCTTT. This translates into CASREGVSEAFF.

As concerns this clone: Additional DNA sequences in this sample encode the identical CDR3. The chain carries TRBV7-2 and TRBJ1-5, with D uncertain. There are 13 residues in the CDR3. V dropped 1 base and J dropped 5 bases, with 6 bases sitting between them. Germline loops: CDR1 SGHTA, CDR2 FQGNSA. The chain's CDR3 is CASSLGRDQPQHF. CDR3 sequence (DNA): TGTGCCAGCAGCTTAGGTCGGGATCAGCCCCAGCATTTT. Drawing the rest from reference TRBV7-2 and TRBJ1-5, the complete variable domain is GAGVSQSPSNKVTEKGKDVELRCDPISGHTALYWYRQSLGQGLEFLIYFQGNSAPDKSGLPSDRFSAERTGGSVSTLTIQRTQQEDSAVYLCASSLGRDQPQHFGDGTRLSIL.

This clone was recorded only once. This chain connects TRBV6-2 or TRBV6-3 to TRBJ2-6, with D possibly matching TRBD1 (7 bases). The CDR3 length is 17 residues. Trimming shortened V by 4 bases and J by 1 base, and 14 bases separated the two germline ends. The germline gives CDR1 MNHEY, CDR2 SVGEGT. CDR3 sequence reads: CASSLRQGGSGANVLTF. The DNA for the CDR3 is TGTGCCAGCAGTTTGCGGCAGGGGGGATCTGGGGCCAACGTCCTGACTTTC.

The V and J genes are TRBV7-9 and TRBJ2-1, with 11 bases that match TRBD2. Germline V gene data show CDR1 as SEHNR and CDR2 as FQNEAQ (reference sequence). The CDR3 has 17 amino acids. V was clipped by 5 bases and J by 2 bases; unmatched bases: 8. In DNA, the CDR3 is TGTGCCAGCAGCCCGGCGACTAGCGGGGCGACCTACAATGAGCAGTTCTTC. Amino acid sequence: CASSPATSGATYNEQFF.

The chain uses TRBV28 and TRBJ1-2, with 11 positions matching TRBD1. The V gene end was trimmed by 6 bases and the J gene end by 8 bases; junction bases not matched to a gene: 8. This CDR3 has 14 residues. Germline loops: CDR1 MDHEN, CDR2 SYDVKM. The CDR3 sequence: CASSRAGTGGGYTF. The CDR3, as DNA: TGTGCCAGCAGCCGAGCCGGGACAGGGGGGGGCTACACCTTC.

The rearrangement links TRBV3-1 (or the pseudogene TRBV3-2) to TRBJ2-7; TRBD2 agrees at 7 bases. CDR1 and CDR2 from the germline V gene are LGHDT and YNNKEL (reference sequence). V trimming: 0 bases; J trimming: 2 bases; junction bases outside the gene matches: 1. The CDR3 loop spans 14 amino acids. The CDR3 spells CASSQEAGAYEQYV. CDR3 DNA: TGTGCCAGCAGCCAAGAGGCGGGAGCCTACGAGCAGTACGTC.

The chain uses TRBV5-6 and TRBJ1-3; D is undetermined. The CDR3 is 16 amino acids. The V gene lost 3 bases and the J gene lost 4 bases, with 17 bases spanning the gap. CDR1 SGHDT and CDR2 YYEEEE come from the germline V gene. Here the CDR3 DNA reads TGTGCCAGCAGCTCTCATCCCAGCAGGTCCGGAAACACCATATATTTT. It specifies CASSSHPSRSGNTIYF.

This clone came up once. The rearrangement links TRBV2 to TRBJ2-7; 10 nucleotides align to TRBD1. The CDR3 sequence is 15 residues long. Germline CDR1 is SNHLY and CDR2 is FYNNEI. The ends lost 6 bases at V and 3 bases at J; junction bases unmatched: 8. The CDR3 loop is CASSIGTGDIYEQYV. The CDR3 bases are TGTGCCAGCAGCATCGGGACAGGGGATATCTACGAGCAGTACGTC.

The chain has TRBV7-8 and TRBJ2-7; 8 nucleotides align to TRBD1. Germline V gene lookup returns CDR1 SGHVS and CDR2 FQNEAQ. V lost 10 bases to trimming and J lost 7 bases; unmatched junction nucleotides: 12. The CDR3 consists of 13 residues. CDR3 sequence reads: CATRTGKVGEQYF. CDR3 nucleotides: TGTGCCACCCGGACAGGGAAGGTAGGGGAGCAGTACTTC. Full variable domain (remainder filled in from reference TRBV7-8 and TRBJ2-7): GAGVSQSPRYKVAKRGQDVALRCDPISGHVSLFWYQQALGQGPEFLTYFQNEAQLDKSGLPSDRFFAERPEGSVSTLKIQRTQQEDSAVYLCATRTGKVGEQYFGPGTRLTVT.